A selection of T cell receptor beta chains follows, all from one sample in a study of blood T cell repertoires in COVID-19. Data came from immunoSEQ multiplex PCR; TCRdb stores just in-frame clones and leaves some out. The sample shows about 360,000 clones, about 87% of them seen only once. Source material: peripheral blood. These receptors were obtained from a human donor in a cohort sampled during active COVID-19. Each CDR3 is given with its conserved first and last residue. The D gene is left open where the match is weak. Clone sizes are given selectively: once, few, many, or a class where the clone is expanded.

j_gene: TRBJ1-4; abundance: .; v_gene: TRBV19; d_gene: .; len: 13; CDR3nt: TGTGCCAGTAGTATCCGGGGAAGGGAAAAACTGTTTTTT; CDR3aa: CASSIRGREKLFF
j_gene: TRBJ2-3; abundance: few; v_gene: TRBV6-5; d_gene: .; len: 15; CDR3nt: TGTGCCAGCAGTTACTCATGGAGTTCAACAGATACGCAGTATTTT; CDR3aa: CASSYSWSSTDTQYF
j_gene: TRBJ1-4; abundance: .; v_gene: TRBV4-2; d_gene: .; len: 15; CDR3nt: TGTGCCAGCAGCCAACACGAAGGCATAGGGGCAAAACTGTTTTTT; CDR3aa: CASSQHEGIGAKLFF
j_gene: TRBJ2-2; abundance: .; v_gene: TRBV24-1; d_gene: .; len: 14; CDR3nt: TGTGCCACCAGTGATCTTACAGGGTCAGGGGAGCTGTTTTTT; CDR3aa: CATSDLTGSGELFF
j_gene: TRBJ2-3; abundance: .; v_gene: TRBV7-9; d_gene: .; len: 15; CDR3nt: TGTGCCAGCAGCTTAGCATGGGACACCACAGATACGCAGTATTTT; CDR3aa: CASSLAWDTTDTQYF
j_gene: TRBJ2-5; abundance: .; v_gene: TRBV7-8; d_gene: .; len: 15; CDR3nt: TGTGCCAGCAGCTTAGCCAGGCCTAGCCAGGAGACCCAGTACTTC; CDR3aa: CASSLARPSQETQYF
j_gene: TRBJ1-5; abundance: .; v_gene: TRBV19; d_gene: TRBD1; len: 14; CDR3nt: TGTGCCAGTAACACAGGGGGCCACCATCAGCCCCAGCATTTT; CDR3aa: CASNTGGHHQPQHF
j_gene: TRBJ2-5; abundance: .; v_gene: TRBV30; d_gene: .; len: 12; CDR3nt: TGTGCCTGGGGATCTAGTGATGGGACCCAGTACTTC; CDR3aa: CAWGSSDGTQYF
j_gene: TRBJ2-4; abundance: .; v_gene: TRBV28; d_gene: TRBD1; len: 13; CDR3nt: TGTGCCAGCAGTACCTCACAGGGGTTATATCAGTACTTC; CDR3aa: CASSTSQGLYQYF
j_gene: TRBJ1-6; abundance: .; v_gene: TRBV5-1; d_gene: .; len: 15; CDR3nt: TGCGCCAGCAGCTTTAATGCGGATTATAATTCACCCCTCCACTTT; CDR3aa: CASSFNADYNSPLHF
j_gene: TRBJ1-2; abundance: .; v_gene: TRBV10-3; d_gene: .; len: 13; CDR3nt: TGTGCCATCAGCGGGGGTGCAGTCTATGGCTACACCTTC; CDR3aa: CAISGGAVYGYTF
j_gene: TRBJ2-5; abundance: .; v_gene: TRBV10-2; d_gene: .; len: 13; CDR3nt: TGCGCCAGCCAATCAGGGGTTAAAGAGACCCAGTACTTC; CDR3aa: CASQSGVKETQYF
j_gene: TRBJ2-2; abundance: .; v_gene: TRBV7-9; d_gene: TRBD1; len: 17; CDR3nt: TGTGCCAGCAGCCCGGGACAGGCTGAAGTTAACACCGGGGAGCTGTTTTTT; CDR3aa: CASSPGQAEVNTGELFF
j_gene: TRBJ2-5; abundance: .; v_gene: TRBV19; d_gene: TRBD2; len: 16; CDR3nt: TGTGCCAGTAGTAGCCCGGGACTAGCGGGTAAAGAGACCCAGTACTTC; CDR3aa: CASSSPGLAGKETQYF
j_gene: TRBJ1-2; abundance: .; v_gene: TRBV19; d_gene: TRBD1; len: 14; CDR3nt: TGTGCCAGTAGTATGGGACAGGGGGCAGGTGGCTACACCTTC; CDR3aa: CASSMGQGAGGYTF
j_gene: TRBJ1-6; abundance: .; v_gene: TRBV4-1; d_gene: .; len: 15; CDR3nt: TGCGCCAGCAGCCAACCGCGGCAGGGGCATTCACCCCTCCACTTT; CDR3aa: CASSQPRQGHSPLHF
j_gene: TRBJ2-4; abundance: once; v_gene: TRBV29-1; d_gene: TRBD1; len: 12; CDR3nt: TGCAGCGTTCGACAGGGTTTGTACATTCAGTACTTC; CDR3aa: CSVRQGLYIQYF
j_gene: TRBJ1-3; abundance: .; v_gene: TRBV7-9; d_gene: .; len: 15; CDR3nt: TGTGCCAGCAGCTTAACAGGTAGCTCTGGAAACACCATATATTTT; CDR3aa: CASSLTGSSGNTIYF
j_gene: TRBJ1-2; abundance: .; v_gene: TRBV3-1/TRBV3-2; d_gene: .; len: 14; CDR3nt: TGTGCCAGCAGTTGGCGCTGGGCCGCCTATGGCTACACCTTC; CDR3aa: CASSWRWAAYGYTF
j_gene: TRBJ1-1; abundance: few; v_gene: TRBV27; d_gene: TRBD1; len: 17; CDR3nt: TGTGCCAGCAGTCCCCGGACAGGGAGCTCTACCAGGACTGAAGCTTTCTTT; CDR3aa: CASSPRTGSSTRTEAFF
j_gene: TRBJ1-6; abundance: few; v_gene: TRBV11-2; d_gene: TRBD1; len: 15; CDR3nt: TGTGCCAGCAGCTTAGGGACAGGGAGCGAATCACCCCTCCACTTT; CDR3aa: CASSLGTGSESPLHF
j_gene: TRBJ2-7; abundance: .; v_gene: TRBV19; d_gene: .; len: 13; CDR3nt: TGTGCCAGTAGCAAATACATTTCCTACGAGCAGTACTTC; CDR3aa: CASSKYISYEQYF
j_gene: TRBJ2-2; abundance: .; v_gene: TRBV5-4; d_gene: .; len: 15; CDR3nt: TGTGCCAGCAAATTGTGGGACTCCTACACCGGGGAGCTGTTTTTT; CDR3aa: CASKLWDSYTGELFF
j_gene: TRBJ2-3; abundance: .; v_gene: TRBV7-9; d_gene: .; len: 15; CDR3nt: TGTGCCAGCAGCTTAGGAGGGAGCATTGCAGATACGCAGTATTTT; CDR3aa: CASSLGGSIADTQYF
j_gene: TRBJ2-1; abundance: .; v_gene: TRBV30; d_gene: TRBD1; len: 13; CDR3nt: TGTGCCTGGAGTGTCTCAGGGGGCAATGAGCAGTTCTTC; CDR3aa: CAWSVSGGNEQFF